The present TCR beta chain was sequenced within a study of T cell repertoires in cytomegalovirus infection. Study information: Both a matching HLA type and CMV infection were indicated by public TCR beta signatures.

Study-level points and caveats: Summed frequency of public TCR beta families distinguished CMV carriers with the relevant HLA. Ex vivo, HLA-C-restricted CMV-specific TCR beta clonotypes prevailed over the rest of the response.

This clonotype was seen repeatedly, ten times or more. Its specificity is not known. The CDR3 extends over 16 amino acids. Trimming took 3 bases from V and 3 from J; bases not matched to a gene: 4. TCRdb independently ran MiXCR on the reads; one entry per CDR3 protein. The data show approximately 500,000 distinct CDR3 sequences, with more than 15% seen just once and 20% to 30% held by the top ten. The chain recombines TRBV12-3 or TRBV12-4 with TRBJ2-1; TRBD2 aligns across 11 bases. This clonotype was sampled from a human donor in good health (CMV status not recorded). Some clones in this sample may be carry-over from other donors' samples. Sequencing was performed on CD8+ T cells from PBMCs. CDR3 region: CASSFAGTSGYNEQFF. The DNA of the CDR3 is TGTGCCAGCAGTTTTGCCGGGACTAGCGGCTACAATGAGCAGTTCTTC.